This TCR beta chain was captured in a study of T cell responses to AZD1222 COVID-19 vaccine. Profiled with immunoSEQ multiplex PCR; TCRdb holds only in-frame clones, not every one. The table has 110,000 to 150,000 clones, approximately 83% seen once; the top ten hold roughly 8%. Concerning this clone: Antigen specificity is unknown.

General study results and limits: Every sample of the repertoires postdated the peak T cell response. The reported proportion of spike-specific TCRs targeting unmutated variant regions was nearly half. Baseline serology detected seropositivity in only 5 or 6 AZD1222 recipients. Donors skewed white British and female; clonal diversity was possibly underestimated.

From germline, CDR1 is SGHTA and CDR2 FQGNSA. The CDR3 loop spans 11 amino acids. Trimming removed 2 bases from V and 10 bases from J, with 6 bases in between. The chain is built from TRBV7-2 and TRBJ2-1; D perhaps matches TRBD2 (5 bases). This material consisted of peripheral blood, taken on day 0 of AZD1222 vaccination. This receptor was taken from an adult in good health. The CDR3 DNA follows: TGTGCCAGCAGCTTAAGAGGGGAGCAGTTCTTC. Translation: CASSLRGEQFF. The variable domain in full, with the rest retrieved from reference TRBV7-2 and TRBJ2-1, is GAGVSQSPSNKVTEKGKDVELRCDPISGHTALYWYRQSLGQGLEFLIYFQGNSAPDKSGLPSDRFSAERTGGSVSTLTIQRTQQEDSAVYLCASSLRGEQFFGPGTRLTVL.